This T cell receptor (beta chain) was sequenced during a study of monozygotic twins with inflammatory bowel disease. Per germline, CDR1 MDHEN and CDR2 SYDVKM. CDR3 length: 14 residues. UMIs with a 6-nucleotide sample barcode were added by template switching. Both TCRalpha and TCRbeta cDNA were subjected to two nested PCRs lasting roughly 16 and 10 cycles. For each CDR3 protein, TCRdb gives one entry from its re-call of the 5' RACE reads, without DNA. Recorded here are fewer than 350,000 distinct CDR3 sequences; the top ten clones represent around 2%. Comment on this clonotype: Its antigen is currently unknown.

Study-wide findings and caveats: The authors could not tell different T cell subtypes apart.

The sample taken for sequencing was blood. The genes are TRBV28 and TRBJ1-1. This sequence was found in a human donor with ulcerative colitis or Crohn's disease, or a healthy co-twin of an affected twin (not recorded which). CDR3 region: CASSLSFGNTEAFF.